This T cell receptor (beta chain) was obtained from a study of patients and donors after allogeneic stem cell transplantation. Each CDR3 protein gets one entry after TCRdb re-called the RT-PCR reads with MiXCR. The sample yields approximately 430,000 distinct CDR3 sequences, approximately 16% seen once. This CDR3 spans 17 amino acids. Trimming left V 6 bases short and J 7 bases short, with 25 bases between. The V gene's germline CDR1 is SEHNR and CDR2 FQNEAQ (reference sequence). This clonotype was seen at least ten times. This rearrangement joins TRBV7-9 to TRBJ2-1; perhaps TRBD2 as D (5 bases). This receptor was obtained from a human donor who was either an allogeneic HSCT recipient or a stem cell or donor lymphocyte infusion donor (not recorded which). It is not recorded whose cells these are; they may come from a transplant donor. Sequencing was performed on blood, either unsorted or a sorted T cell fraction (not recorded which). CDR3 bases: TGTGCCAGCAGGACAACTGAGGGTTTTAATCGGAGGAATGAGCAGTTCTTC. It encodes CASRTTEGFNRRNEQFF.